These 18 T cell receptor beta chains were all obtained from the same sample, sequenced in a study of blood T cell repertoires in COVID-19. The repertoire was sequenced with immunoSEQ multiplex PCR; TCRdb's copy has only in-frame clones and lacks some. The sample lists under 200,000 clones, about 88% seen once, with 7% in the top ten. Sequenced material: PBMCs or T cells enriched from blood (not recorded which). These receptor sequences come from a woman aged 45-60 years who had recovered from COVID-19.

This clone has only one observation. The chain joins TRBV7-8 to TRBJ1-4, with unresolved D. Germline CDR1 reads SGHVS; CDR2 reads FQNEAQ. This CDR3 is built from 14 residues. V lost 0 bases and J 4 bases, leaving 6 bases between the germline ends. The CDR3 DNA sequence: TGTGCCAGCAGCTTAGCCCAGATTAATGAAAAACTGTTTTTT. This translates into CASSLAQINEKLFF. The variable domain in full, completed from reference TRBV7-8 and TRBJ1-4, reads GAGVSQSPRYKVAKRGQDVALRCDPISGHVSLFWYQQALGQGPEFLTYFQNEAQLDKSGLPSDRFFAERPEGSVSTLKIQRTQQEDSAVYLCASSLAQINEKLFFGSGTQLSVL.

This chain connects TRBV28 to TRBJ1-3; the match to TRBD1 covers 7 bases. The CDR3 has 16 residues. V lost 6 bases to trimming and J lost 2 bases; unmatched junction nucleotides: 10. Germline V gene sequence: CDR1 MDHEN, CDR2 SYDVKM. CDR3 residues: CASRPTGTLAGNTIYF. The CDR3 DNA reads as TGTGCCAGCAGGCCGACAGGGACGTTAGCTGGAAACACCATATATTTT.

The CDR3 nucleotides are TGTGCCAGCTCACCACAGACAGGGGGCGACTATGGCTACACCTTC. Its translation is CASSPQTGGDYGYTF. The chain carries TRBV18 and TRBJ1-2; 10 nucleotides align to TRBD1. With V trimmed by 1 base and J by 3 bases, 2 bases remained unmatched. The CDR3 consists of 15 residues. The germline V gene encodes CDR1 KGHSH and CDR2 LQKENI.

The chain recombines TRBV7-9 with TRBJ1-1, with 8 nucleotides matching TRBD1. Trimming at V came to 4 bases and at J to 2 bases, leaving 6 bases not matched to a gene. Germline V gene data show CDR1 as SEHNR and CDR2 as FQNEAQ (reference sequence). There are 15 residues in the CDR3. CDR3 in amino acids: CASSYWTGRNTEAFF. The CDR3 DNA reads as TGTGCCAGCAGCTATTGGACAGGGCGAAACACTGAAGCTTTCTTT. The variable domain in full, with the rest retrieved from reference TRBV7-9 and TRBJ1-1, is DTGVSQNPRHKITKRGQNVTFRCDPISEHNRLYWYRQTLGQGPEFLTYFQNEAQLEKSRLLSDRFSAERPKGSFSTLEIQRTEQGDSAMYLCASSYWTGRNTEAFFGQGTRLTVV.

V is TRBV3-1 (or the pseudogene TRBV3-2) and J is TRBJ2-1; D gene ambiguous. V was trimmed by 8 bases and J by 6 bases, leaving 11 bases between them. The CDR3 contains 12 residues. Germline CDR1 LGHDT, CDR2 YNNKEL (reference sequence). The CDR3 spells CASVSPGNEQFF. The DNA for the CDR3 is TGTGCCAGCGTTTCCCCAGGCAATGAGCAGTTCTTC.

The CDR3 nucleotides read TGTGCCAGCAGCTTAAGTGGGACAGACGGGATTCAGTACTTC. Protein sequence: CASSLSGTDGIQYF. The chain employs TRBV7-3 and TRBJ2-4; 7 bases are a match to TRBD1. The trim removed 1 base at V and 10 bases at J, leaving 7 bases unmatched. Germline V gene lookup returns CDR1 SGHTA and CDR2 FQGTGA. The CDR3 extends over 14 amino acids.

The chain uses TRBV25-1 and TRBJ2-3, with TRBD2 identical over 10 bases. Germline loops: CDR1 MGHDK, CDR2 SYGVNS. The J segment lost 5 bases and the V segment lost 3 bases, leaving 8 bases of the junction unmatched. There are 16 residues in the CDR3. The CDR3 nucleotides are TGTGCCAGCAGTGAGAATAGCGGGAGGATCAAAGATACGCAGTATTTT. Translated, it gives CASSENSGRIKDTQYF.

The genes are TRBV5-1 and TRBJ2-7; 12 positions agree with TRBD1. V shed 4 bases and J 6 bases; nucleotides not matched to a gene: 5. The CDR3 runs to 14 residues. Germline loops: CDR1 SGHRS, CDR2 YFSETQ. CDR3 nucleotides: TGCGCCAGCAGCACGGGACAGGGGGCAGTCGAGCAGTACTTC. Encoded protein: CASSTGQGAVEQYF.

The chain joins TRBV11-2 to TRBJ2-7; 10 bases map to TRBD2. V gave up 5 bases and J gave up 4 bases; unmatched junction bases: 5. Germline V gives CDR1 SGHAT, CDR2 FQNNGV. This CDR3 spans 14 amino acids. DNA of the CDR3: TGTGCCAGCAGCCGGGGACTAGCGAGTTACGAGCAGTACTTC. Its translation: CASSRGLASYEQYF. Supplemented by reference TRBV11-2 and TRBJ2-7, the full variable domain reads EAGVAQSPRYKIIEKRQSVAFWCNPISGHATLYWYQQILGQGPKLLIQFQNNGVVDDSQLPKDRFSAERLKGVDSTLKIQPAKLEDSAVYLCASSRGLASYEQYFGPGTRLTVT.

V gene TRBV5-4 combines with J gene TRBJ2-2; TRBD2 is a possible D gene (5 bases). This CDR3 contains 14 residues. Germline V gives CDR1 SGHNT, CDR2 YYREEE (reference sequence). The ends were cut back, 2 bases at V and 1 base at J, with 6 bases in the middle. The CDR3 is CASSFRGNTGELFF. CDR3 in DNA: TGTGCCAGCAGCTTCCGGGGGAACACCGGGGAGCTGTTTTTT. Based on the CDR3 plus reference TRBV5-4 and TRBJ2-2, the full variable domain is ETGVTQSPTHLIKTRGQQVTLRCSSQSGHNTVSWYQQALGQGPQFIFQYYREEENGRGNFPPRFSGLQFPNYSSELNVNALELDDSALYLCASSFRGNTGELFFGEGSRLTVL.

On this clone itself: The same CDR3 also results from other DNA sequences found in this sample. The V gene is TRBV28, the J gene TRBJ1-1, with D perhaps matching TRBD1 (5 bases). The ends were cut back, 1 base at V and 1 base at J, with 10 bases in the middle. The length of the CDR3 is 15 residues. The germline CDR1 and CDR2 sequences are MDHEN and SYDVKM. The CDR3 protein is CASSLLTGGNTEAFF. The CDR3 nucleotides read TGTGCCAGCAGTTTATTGACCGGGGGGAACACTGAAGCTTTCTTT.

The rearrangement links TRBV6-5 to TRBJ2-1, with a possible D match to TRBD2 (6 bases). The germline V gene has CDR1 MNHEY and CDR2 SVGAGI. The CDR3 extends over 15 amino acids. Trimming pared 5 bases from V and 7 bases from J, leaving 18 bases between. CDR3 amino acids: CASSRPGVGSNEQFF. In DNA, the CDR3 is TGTGCCAGCAGTCGACCGGGAGTAGGTTCGAATGAGCAGTTCTTC.

This clone was observed a single time. The junction differs from germline at one of its ends, possibly a read error. The CDR3, as DNA: TGTGCCAGCAGTCAGGGGCCCTACGATCAGTACTTC. Translation: CASSQGPYDQYF. The gene calls are TRBV6-2 or TRBV6-3 and TRBJ2-7; D might be TRBD1 (6 bases). The CDR3 totals 12 residues. From germline, CDR1 is MNHEY and CDR2 SVGEGT.

V gene TRBV6-5 combines with J gene TRBJ1-5; the D is unclear. The CDR3 extends over 14 amino acids. CDR1 and CDR2 from the germline V gene are MNHEY and SVGAGI. V was pared by 7 bases and J by 2 bases, with 12 bases between. CDR3 DNA sequence: TGTGCCAGCAAAATCCCACGGGGCAATCAGCCCCAGCATTTT. It encodes CASKIPRGNQPQHF.

V is TRBV28 and J is TRBJ1-2; no firm D call. Germline values: CDR1 MDHEN, CDR2 SYDVKM. Trimming took 5 bases from V and 4 from J, leaving 14 bases between them. CDR3 length equals 14 residues. In DNA, the CDR3 is TGTGCCAGCAGTATCACGGGTGAGGGCTATGGCTACACCTTC. Amino acids: CASSITGEGYGYTF.

The chain joins TRBV7-2 to TRBJ2-1; TRBD2 aligns across 7 bases. The J segment lost 0 bases and the V segment lost 5 bases, leaving 4 bases of the junction unmatched. The CDR3 is made up of 15 amino acids. In germline, CDR1 is SGHTA, CDR2 FQGNSA. CDR3 sequence (DNA): TGTGCCAGCAGCGCACTAGCGAACTCCTACAATGAGCAGTTCTTC. This translates into CASSALANSYNEQFF.

This sequence joins TRBV2 and TRBJ2-7, with D possibly matching TRBD1 (5 bases). Trimming removed 3 bases from V and 10 bases from J, with 16 bases in between. This CDR3 is built from 13 residues. Germline assignment: CDR1 SNHLY and CDR2 FYNNEI. CDR3 DNA: TGTGCCAGCAGTGACAATATGGGGCGGAGTCAGTACTTC. Its protein is CASSDNMGRSQYF.

This clone occurred a few times. This chain connects TRBV12-5 to TRBJ2-5; possibly TRBD2 for D (6 bases). The V end lost 7 bases, the J end lost 5 bases, and 11 bases lay between the germline ends. The CDR3 is made up of 12 amino acids. CDR1 and CDR2 from the germline V gene are LGHNT and FRNRAP. The CDR3 nucleotides read TGTGCTAGTGCCGGGGGTTGGGAGACCCAGTACTTC. Translating it yields CASAGGWETQYF.